Presented here are 16 T cell receptor beta chains from one specimen sequenced in a study of cytomegalovirus exposure and HLA in healthy donors. Primers included in the PCR were 60 Vbeta and 13 Jbeta primers. Using immunoSEQ multiplex PCR, the repertoire was profiled, and TCRdb retains in-frame clones only, with some absent. The sample lists 200,000 to 250,000 clones; around four fifths were seen once. The sample comprised PBMCs. These receptors originate from a male donor in good health and CMV-seronegative.

The chain links TRBV19 to TRBJ1-2; D possibly corresponds to TRBD1 (6 bases). The V end was cut by 4 bases, the J end by 7 bases, with 13 bases between. The CDR3 is made up of 13 amino acids. CDR1 and CDR2 (germline): LNHDA, SQIVND (reference sequence). DNA for the CDR3: TGTGCCAGTAGTACCCACAGGGCTTCTGGCTACACCTTC. This sequence encodes CASSTHRASGYTF.

The chain has TRBV7-9 and TRBJ1-1, with D perhaps TRBD1 (5 bases). Trimming removed 6 bases from V and 3 bases from J, with 17 bases in between. CDR3 size: 15 residues. Germline V gene sequence: CDR1 SEHNR, CDR2 FQNEAQ (reference sequence). CDR3 residues: CASSSRRGWDTEAFF. CDR3 DNA: TGTGCCAGCAGTTCCCGGAGGGGCTGGGACACTGAAGCTTTCTTT. The whole variable domain, remainder taken from reference TRBV7-9 and TRBJ1-1, is DTGVSQNPRHKITKRGQNVTFRCDPISEHNRLYWYRQTLGQGPEFLTYFQNEAQLEKSRLLSDRFSAERPKGSFSTLEIQRTEQGDSAMYLCASSSRRGWDTEAFFGQGTRLTVV.

The gene calls are TRBV10-3 and TRBJ2-3; perhaps TRBD2 as D (5 bases). CDR3 length: 13 residues. Germline V CDR1 and CDR2: ENHRY, SYGVKD. The germline V and J ends were trimmed by 0 bases and 11 bases, with 12 bases remaining between them. The CDR3 reads CAISESSGGVQYF. The CDR3 DNA is TGTGCCATCAGTGAGTCGAGCGGTGGGGTGCAGTATTTT.

The J gene is TRBJ2-5, the V gene TRBV27; D is possibly TRBD2 (5 bases). V was cut by 8 bases and J by 5 bases, with 21 bases left in between. CDR3 length: 15 amino acids. Per germline, CDR1 MNHEY and CDR2 SMNVEV (reference sequence). DNA of the CDR3: TGTGCCAGCTCTCAAATTATAGGAGGCGAGGAGACCCAGTACTTC. As protein: CASSQIIGGEETQYF.

In DNA, the CDR3 is TGTGCCAGCAGCCAACTGGGGGCCCAAGACTACGAGCAGTACTTC. It translates to CASSQLGAQDYEQYF. The rearrangement links TRBV14 to TRBJ2-7; the D gene is possibly TRBD1 (6 bases). Looked up from germline, CDR1 is SGHDN and CDR2 is FVKESK. The CDR3 covers 15 residues. V lost 2 bases and J 3 bases, leaving 14 bases between the germline ends. Looking up the rest from reference TRBV14 and TRBJ2-7 gives the full variable domain: EAGVTQFPSHSVIEKGQTVTLRCDPISGHDNLYWYRRVMGKEIKFLLHFVKESKQDESGMPNNRFLAERTGGTYSTLKVQPAELEDSGVYFCASSQLGAQDYEQYFGPGTRLTVT.

This clone was seen a single time. The V and J genes are TRBV7-3 and TRBJ2-6; D possibly corresponds to TRBD1 (5 bases). CDR1 is SGHTA and CDR2 is FQGTGA in the germline V gene. Trimming took off 7 bases at V and 4 bases at J, with 20 bases between the two ends. This CDR3 is 17 amino acids long. Here the CDR3 DNA reads TGTGCCAGCACCTCCGGGCCCCTAGGGGTCGGGGCCAACGTCCTGACTTTC. Translating it yields CASTSGPLGVGANVLTF.

The chain has TRBV6-1 and TRBJ2-1, with 8 bases that match TRBD2. Trimming removed 8 bases from V and 6 bases from J; junction bases left unmatched: 6. The CDR3 is made up of 13 amino acids. Looked up from germline, CDR1 is MNHNS and CDR2 is SASEGT. The CDR3 loop is CASSAGGSNEQFF. The CDR3 coding sequence is TGTGCCAGCTCGGCGGGAGGCTCCAATGAGCAGTTCTTC.

This CDR3 is CATSALLPEAGANVLTF. CDR3 bases: TGTGCCACCAGCGCGCTATTACCCGAAGCTGGGGCCAACGTCCTGACTTTC. The chain links TRBV15 to TRBJ2-6; no clear D gene. V gave up 5 bases and J gave up 2 bases, with 16 bases separating them. This CDR3 region has 17 residues. CDR1 and CDR2 (germline): LNHNV, YYDKDF (reference sequence).

Only one count was recorded for this clone. J is TRBJ2-3 and V is TRBV4-1, with 8 bases that match TRBD1. There are 14 residues in the CDR3. V was pared by 4 bases and J by 4 bases, with 4 bases of the junction left unmatched. CDR1 and CDR2 (germline): MGHRA, YSYEKL. The CDR3 DNA is TGCGCCAGCAGCCGGACAGGGCTGGCAGATACGCAGTATTTT. This translates into CASSRTGLADTQYF.

The rearrangement links TRBV10-1 to TRBJ1-2, with D hard to call. The CDR3 is made up of 13 amino acids. V shed 1 base and J shed 7 bases, with 10 bases lying between them. Germline values: CDR1 WNHNN, CDR2 SYGVQD (reference sequence). CDR3 amino acids: CASSEWGGSGYTF. The DNA of the CDR3 is TGCGCCAGCAGTGAGTGGGGAGGATCTGGCTACACCTTC.

This clone was observed once. A junction boundary mismatches the germline segment, possibly from a read error. The V call is TRBV7-9, the J call TRBJ2-7, with 8 bases that match TRBD2. The CDR3 totals 18 residues. Germline V gene sequence: CDR1 SEHNR, CDR2 FQNEAQ (reference sequence). CDR3 region: CSSSDRVTGTRGAYEQYF. As DNA, the CDR3 is TGTTCCAGCAGCGATCGGGTAACCGGGACTAGAGGAGCCTACGAGCAGTACTTC.

CDR3 sequence: CASSKSGSYGTDTQYF. The CDR3 DNA sequence: TGCGCCAGCAGCAAGAGCGGGAGCTACGGCACAGATACGCAGTATTTT. This rearrangement joins TRBV4-1 to TRBJ2-3; 8 positions match TRBD2. J lost 1 base, V lost 5 bases, and 8 bases had no gene match. Germline assignment: CDR1 MGHRA and CDR2 YSYEKL. The CDR3 extends over 16 amino acids.

The chain carries TRBV25-1 and TRBJ1-2; 8 bases align to TRBD1. The CDR3 length is 15 residues. Germline V gene data show CDR1 as MGHDK and CDR2 as SYGVNS. Trimming took 1 base from V and 6 from J; bases not matched to a gene: 7. CDR3 amino acids: CASSEWVDRGNGYTF. Here the CDR3 DNA reads TGTGCCAGCAGTGAATGGGTTGACAGGGGAAATGGCTACACCTTC.

This sequence joins TRBV2 and TRBJ2-2; possibly TRBD1 for D (6 bases). V lost 5 bases and J 1 base, leaving 11 bases between the germline ends. Germline V gene lookup returns CDR1 SNHLY and CDR2 FYNNEI. The CDR3 extends over 15 amino acids. This chain's CDR3 is CASSYMTGNTGELFF. The CDR3 DNA reads as TGTGCCAGCAGTTATATGACAGGGAACACCGGGGAGCTGTTTTTT.

This rearrangement joins TRBV9 to TRBJ2-3; no firm D call. CDR3 size: 13 residues. The germline V and J ends were trimmed by 1 base and 5 bases, with 8 bases remaining between them. Germline assignment: CDR1 SGDLS and CDR2 YYNGEE. CDR3: CASSVLSGDTQYF. Written as DNA, the CDR3 is TGTGCCAGCAGCGTATTATCGGGAGATACGCAGTATTTT.

This chain uses TRBV11-2 with TRBJ2-1, with D possibly being TRBD2 (6 bases). The CDR3 totals 19 residues. The germline CDR1 and CDR2 sequences are SGHAT and FQNNGV. Trimming cost V 4 bases and J 5 bases, with 27 bases left between them. Here the CDR3 DNA reads TGTGCCAGCAGCTCCCTAGGGCCCTCTCGAACGGGAGATGACAATGAGCAGTTCTTC. Protein: CASSSLGPSRTGDDNEQFF.